What follows describes a single T cell receptor (beta chain). Its antigen remains unknown. The data were taken from a study of blood T cells in healthy people across ages. Across the whole study: With template switching, about one barcoded beta molecule was captured per two T cells.

Points from the study as a whole: The long-lived group displayed more naive CD4+ cells, plus higher diversity, than the aged donors did.

A second PCR, run for about 7 to 12 cycles, used a sample-barcoded 5' primer plus a J-beta primer mix. A 12-random-nucleotide template-switch adaptor tagged each cDNA molecule. TCRdb re-called the 5' RACE reads through MiXCR, storing one row per CDR3 protein. Among hundreds of thousands of distinct CDR3 sequences listed, around 68% were seen once. Total RNA, at least 6 micrograms per sample, came from PBMCs. The V gene's germline CDR1 is MDHEN and CDR2 SYDVKM. This CDR3 comprises 14 residues. The chain has TRBV28 and TRBJ2-5, with TRBD2 identical over 8 bases. The closer fit of TRBJ2-7 to the DNA end suggests the J call may be wrong. Sample: blood. The clonotype originates from a man under 40 in good health. CDR3 in DNA: TGTGCCAGCAGTCCCCCAGGGCGGGAGGTCGAGCAGTACTTC. Its translation: CASSPPGREVEQYF.